This TCR beta chain was identified in a study of cytomegalovirus exposure and HLA in healthy donors. A word on this clone: Its specificity is unknown.

Study-level points and caveats: A list of about 160 TCR beta chains associated with cytomegalovirus was given. The productive fraction for most TCR beta V segments was about 87% or about 30% in an earlier analysis. It was only CMV serostatus that was available as immune exposure information.

The CDR3 consists of 14 residues. CDR1 is MDHEN, CDR2 SYDVKM, per germline. V lost 8 bases, J lost 2 bases, and 13 bases lay in between. The PCR had 60 Vbeta and 13 Jbeta primers. Authors' data handling: About 12 million of the roughly 77 million unique TCR beta chains counted in a later analysis were shared. Measured with immunoSEQ multiplex PCR; TCRdb has only the in-frame clones, and not every one. Clonal size and the V and J genes are those of that table, whereas D and trimming came from the DNA. The sample lists roughly 100,000 clones; roughly four fifths were seen once. The sequencing sample was made of PBMCs. The TCR comes from a female donor in good health and CMV-seropositive. The chain combines TRBV28 with TRBJ2-1, with a weak D call TRBD2 (6 bases). CDR3 residues: CASDSGKAYNEQFF. The CDR3 DNA sequence: TGTGCCAGCGATAGCGGCAAAGCCTACAATGAGCAGTTCTTC.